This T cell receptor beta chain was found in a study of OX40 agonist ivuxolimab in advanced cancers. General observations from the study: CD4+ T cells averaged fewer expanded clones than CD8+ T cells.

The assay was immunoSEQ multiplex PCR, and TCRdb's table has in-frame clones only and misses some. The sample yields about 71,000 clones, 86% seen once. The germline gives CDR1 MNHEY, CDR2 SVGAGI. Trimming cost V 6 bases and J 3 bases; bases outside gene matches: 7. The CDR3 has 14 residues. As regards this clone: Its antigen is not identified.

The chain recombines TRBV6-5 with TRBJ2-7; 8 nucleotides align to TRBD1. The receptor was derived from an adult with an advanced solid tumor such as melanoma, head and neck, liver or kidney cancer. Material: CD4+ or CD8+ T cells sorted from blood, obtained in a trial of the OX40 agonist ivuxolimab. CDR3 in amino acids: CASRTDRGSYEQYF. CDR3 nucleotides: TGTGCCAGCAGGACAGACAGGGGAAGCTACGAGCAGTACTTC.